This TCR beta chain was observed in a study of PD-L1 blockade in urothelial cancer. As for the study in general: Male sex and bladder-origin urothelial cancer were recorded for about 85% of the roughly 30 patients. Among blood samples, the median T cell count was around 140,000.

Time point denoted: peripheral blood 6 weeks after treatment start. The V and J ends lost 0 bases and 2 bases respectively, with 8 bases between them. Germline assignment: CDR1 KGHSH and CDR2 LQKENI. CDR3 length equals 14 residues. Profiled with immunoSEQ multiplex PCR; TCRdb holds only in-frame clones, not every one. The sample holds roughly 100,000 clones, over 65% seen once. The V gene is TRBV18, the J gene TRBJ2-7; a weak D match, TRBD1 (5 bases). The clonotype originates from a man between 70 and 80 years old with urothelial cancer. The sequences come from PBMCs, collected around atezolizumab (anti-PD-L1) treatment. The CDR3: CASSPPRATYEQYF. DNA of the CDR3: TGTGCCAGCTCACCACCCAGGGCCACCTACGAGCAGTACTTC.